One T cell receptor (beta chain) is described in this entry. Its antigen is still unknown. A universal primer binding site was introduced by template switching. The final cDNA contained unique molecular identifiers. TCRdb processed the 5' RACE reads anew with MiXCR; each CDR3 protein has one entry. The sample lists hundreds of thousands of distinct CDR3 sequences; roughly 12% were seen once. This entry belongs to a study of identical twins. Study findings and constraints: Invariant MAIT and iNKT cells are populations that could partly confound zero-insertion analyses. The study found that models underestimated out-of-frame TCR alpha sharing in monozygotic twins.

Germline V lookup: CDR1 KGHSH, CDR2 LQKENI. There are 18 residues in the CDR3. The V gene lost 4 bases and the J gene lost 0 bases, with 16 bases spanning the gap. The sample was also linked to a second study, of yellow fever vaccine responses in identical twins.

The sample comprised PBMCs. The source of this sequence is a woman younger than 35 in good health. The genes are TRBV18 and TRBJ2-6; D might be TRBD1 or TRBD2, each matching 5 bases. DNA for the CDR3: TGTGCCAGCTCACTGACCCGGGACGTAAGCTCTGGGGCCAACGTCCTGACTTTC. This translates into CASSLTRDVSSGANVLTF.